This T cell receptor (beta chain) was sequenced in a study of cytomegalovirus exposure and HLA in healthy donors. Study-level results: In a later analysis, a genetic analysis reported fewer productive-TCR N-insertions in an Asian-associated ancestry cluster than the cohort average.

When sampled, the donors appeared nominally healthy, though they likely had unrecorded immune exposures. In the PCR, 60 Vbeta and 13 Jbeta primers were used. In the study's own analysis: In a later analysis, some 80 million unique TCR beta chains included roughly 11 million shared by two or more donors. Sequenced by immunoSEQ multiplex PCR; TCRdb stores in-frame clones only, minus some. V and J calls and clone size are as listed in that table; D and trimming were resolved from the DNA. The sample records 74,000 or so clones, approximately 71% being singletons. In regard to this clone: Its antigen is unidentified.

The clonotype originates from a woman in her twenties or thirties in good health and CMV-seronegative. The sample was PBMCs.

The CDR3 nucleotides read TGTGCCAGCGCCGGACTAGCGGGGGGCCGGGGGAGCACAGATACGCAGTATTTT. This gives the protein CASAGLAGGRGSTDTQYF. The genes are TRBV7-9 and TRBJ2-3, with 14 positions matching TRBD2. V lost 8 bases, J lost 0 bases, and 10 bases stayed unmatched. Germline V lookup: CDR1 SEHNR, CDR2 FQNEAQ (reference sequence). CDR3 length: 18 residues.